What follows is one TCR beta chain and its context. This clonotype was recorded at least ten times. The antigen this receptor binds is unknown. Qualities for individual bases were not recorded, and no much larger clone is one base off. The data belong to a study of regulatory T cells in long-lasting Graves disease (dated by TCRdb to the early 2020s). With respect to the entire study: Persistent Graves' disease was defined as antithyroid drug treatment for over 5 years with persistently positive TSH receptor autoantibodies. The study was conducted in China and was registered as a clinical trial. In the clinical cohort, patients with persistent Graves' disease had used antithyroid drugs for an average of around 9.3 years. Patients with persistent Graves' disease were compared with patients with newly diagnosed Graves' disease using TCR sequencing and RNA sequencing of peripheral blood. A total of around 33 samples underwent TCR sequencing, from around 13 patients with persistent Graves' disease and approximately 20 patients with newly diagnosed Graves' disease. Study-wide findings and limitations: The study examined only peripheral blood because the primary lesion, thyroid tissue, could not be accessed. The authors noted that the small sample size was a limitation that may lower accuracy. Sequencing and analysis were restricted to the TCR beta chain. Persistent disease showed preferential use of TRBV28, TRBJ1-2 and TRBJ2-5, whereas newly diagnosed disease favored TRBV20-1 and TRBJ2-1. Lower TCR Shannon entropy and fewer highly expanded clones were observed in persistent Graves' disease patients than in newly diagnosed patients, which suggested clonal expansion. Patients with persistent disease shared more public clonotypes (fewer than 3,000) than newly diagnosed patients did (approximately 990).

The library was produced with multiplex PCR. Sequencing took place on an Illumina HiSeq 4000. To build TCR beta libraries, CDR3 regions were amplified by Arm-PCR using iRepertoire HTBI primers. PCR products were gel purified before sequencing. The authors processed their data as follows. Gene usage analysis of CDR3 amino acid clonotypes relied on the approximately 62 TRBV and 15 or so TRBJ segments identified across samples. COPE and FqMerger were used to merge filtered high-quality paired reads into contigs. BLAST was used to align contigs to IMGT TRBV, TRBD and TRBJ reference genes, and CDR3 was defined according to IMGT. Highly expanded clones were defined as clonotypes with a frequency above 0.1%. Shannon entropy served as the measure of repertoire diversity, while the Gini coefficient captured V-J evenness. A clonotype was considered public if more than one individual shared it. Using fastp trimming at Q25 and MiXCR clonotype assembly, TCRdb reanalyzed the public sequencing data and kept in-frame beta chains. Every distinct CDR3 protein forms one entry, paired with its most common genes and DNA. These V and J calls are TCRdb output, not the study's own analysis. The sample includes roughly 500,000 distinct CDR3 sequences, with roughly 20% observed a single time. 7% to 9.5% of the sample is taken by the ten largest.

The label giving this sample's time point can be read as: persistent/refractory GD, antithyroid drugs over 5 years with positive TRAb. RNA was extracted from PBMCs in TRIzol for both TCR sequencing and RNA sequencing. Graves' disease was diagnosed according to American Thyroid Association guidelines. Patients for the study were recruited at an endocrinology department in Xi'an, China. Each patient gave roughly 8.4 milliliters of peripheral blood, collected in an EDTA anticoagulant tube. Ficoll Paque Plus density gradient separation was used to isolate PBMCs, and no additional T cell sorting was done. An Agilent 2100 Bioanalyzer and agarose gel were used to assess RNA quality, and a NanoDrop 2000 was used to measure RNA concentration. The CDR3 numbers 14 residues from cysteine through phenylalanine. Of all the DNA, just the CDR3 is kept, 42 bases in frame from base 1. In the germline V gene, CDR1 corresponds to MDHEN and CDR2 to SYDVKM. Trimming removed 2 bases from V and 7 bases from J; the gene matches leave 7 bases unexplained.

The chain is encoded by TRBV28 joined to TRBJ1-2, and TRBD1 aligns with 7 junction nucleotides. The receptor comes from a female donor with Graves disease. This specimen consisted of peripheral blood mononuclear cells (PBMCs), obtained when the disease was refractory, from a patient treated with antithyroid drugs. The CDR3 corresponds to CASSLLTGTRGYTF. The sequenced DNA is TGTGCCAGCAGTTTACTGACAGGGACTCGTGGCTACACCTTC.